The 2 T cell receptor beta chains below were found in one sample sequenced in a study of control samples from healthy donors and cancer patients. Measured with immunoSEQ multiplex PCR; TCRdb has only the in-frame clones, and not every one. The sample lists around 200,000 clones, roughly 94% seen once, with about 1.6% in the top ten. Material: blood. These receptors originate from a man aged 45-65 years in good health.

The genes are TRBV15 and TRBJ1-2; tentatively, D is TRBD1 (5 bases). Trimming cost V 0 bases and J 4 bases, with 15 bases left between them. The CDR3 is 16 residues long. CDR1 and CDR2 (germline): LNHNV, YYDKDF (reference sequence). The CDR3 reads CATSRDWQGSSYGYTF. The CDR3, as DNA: TGTGCCACCAGCAGAGATTGGCAGGGAAGTTCCTATGGCTACACCTTC. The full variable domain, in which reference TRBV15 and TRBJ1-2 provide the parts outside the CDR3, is DAMVIQNPRYQVTQFGKPVTLSCSQTLNHNVMYWYQQKSSQAPKLLFHYYDKDFNNEADTPDNFQSRRPNTSFCFLDIRSPGLGDTAMYLCATSRDWQGSSYGYTFGSGTRLTVV.

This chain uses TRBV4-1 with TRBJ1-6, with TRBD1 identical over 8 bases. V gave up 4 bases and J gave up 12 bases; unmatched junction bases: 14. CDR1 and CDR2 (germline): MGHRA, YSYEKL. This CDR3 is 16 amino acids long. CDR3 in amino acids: CASSLFWETGDLPLHF. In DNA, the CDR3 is TGCGCCAGCAGCCTCTTCTGGGAGACAGGGGATTTACCCCTCCACTTT.